Following are 5 T cell receptor beta chains from one sample sequenced in a study of siplizumab effects on memory and regulatory T cells. Measured with immunoSEQ multiplex PCR; TCRdb has only the in-frame clones, and not every one. The repertoire has over 100,000 clones, about 91% of them found once; the top ten carry roughly 0.75%. Sequenced material: Tregs sorted from blood. The receptors here all came from a human donor in good health.

The chain has TRBV5-1 and TRBJ2-1; 7 bases are shared with TRBD2. Germline CDR1 is SGHRS and CDR2 is YFSETQ. Trimming cost V 3 bases and J 10 bases; bases outside gene matches: 19. The CDR3 runs 17 residues. The CDR3 region is CASSYERGGGPPREQFF. CDR3 coding DNA: TGCGCCAGCAGCTACGAACGGGGCGGGGGACCTCCTCGGGAGCAGTTCTTC.

The J gene is TRBJ2-2, the V gene TRBV25-1; D is possibly TRBD1 (6 bases). Germline CDR1 MGHDK, CDR2 SYGVNS. This CDR3 region has 13 residues. The V and J ends lost 4 bases and 6 bases respectively, with 9 bases between them. The CDR3 DNA reads TGTGCCAGCAGTGCCCCAGGGGCCGGGGAGCTGTTTTTT. It encodes CASSAPGAGELFF. Full variable domain (remainder filled in from reference TRBV25-1 and TRBJ2-2): EADIYQTPRYLVIGTGKKITLECSQTMGHDKMYWYQQDPGMELHLIHYSYGVNSTEKGDLSSESTVSRIRTEHFPLTLESARPSHTSQYLCASSAPGAGELFFGEGSRLTVL.

CDR3 loop: CATSSPGTAYEQYF. CDR3 sequence (DNA): TGTGCCACCTCCTCCCCCGGGACAGCCTACGAGCAGTACTTC. The chain couples TRBV7-9 to TRBJ2-7; TRBD1 matches at 7 bases. Germline values: CDR1 SEHNR, CDR2 FQNEAQ (reference sequence). Trimming removed 10 bases from V and 2 bases from J; junction bases left unmatched: 11. The CDR3 runs 14 residues.

The rearrangement joins TRBV15 to TRBJ1-6, with TRBD1 matching 7 bases. This CDR3 is 17 amino acids long. V lost 5 bases to trimming and J lost 5 bases; unmatched junction nucleotides: 12. Germline CDR1 is LNHNV and CDR2 is YYDKDF (reference sequence). The CDR3 nucleotides read TGTGCCACCAGCGGGTATTACCGACAGGGAAATAATTCACCCCTCCACTTT. Protein product: CATSGYYRQGNNSPLHF. Drawing the rest from reference TRBV15 and TRBJ1-6, the complete variable domain is DAMVIQNPRYQVTQFGKPVTLSCSQTLNHNVMYWYQQKSSQAPKLLFHYYDKDFNNEADTPDNFQSRRPNTSFCFLDIRSPGLGDTAMYLCATSGYYRQGNNSPLHFGNGTRLTVT.

The chain recombines TRBV14 with TRBJ2-5; no clear D. Germline values: CDR1 SGHDN, CDR2 FVKESK. The CDR3 consists of 14 residues. V was shortened by 4 bases and J by 4 bases, with 13 bases between the two germline ends. The CDR3 reads CASSRSLRIETQYF. DNA of the CDR3: TGTGCCAGCAGCCGGTCGTTAAGGATAGAGACCCAGTACTTC.